This T cell receptor beta chain was obtained from a study of CD8+ T cells in alopecia areata. Study in general: A regimen of oral tofacitinib, 5 to 10 mg twice daily, was given to treated patients. Whole-study results and caveats: Especially in alopecia totalis/universalis, lesional scalp showed greater clonality than normal scalp did.

As concerns this clone: No antigen is known for it.

Following RNA extraction, reverse transcription yielded cDNA that acted as the sequencing template. Sequencing used immunoSEQ multiplex PCR; TCRdb keeps in-frame clones, though not all of them. The sample holds 140,000 to 150,000 clones, over 70% seen once. This CDR3 comprises 15 residues. Deletions cut 4 bases from V and 1 base from J, with 13 bases between. Germline CDR1 and CDR2: SGHRS and YFSETQ. The gene calls are TRBV5-1 and TRBJ2-3; the D gene is possibly TRBD2 (6 bases). This material consisted of CD8+ T cells sorted from blood, taken at week 0. This receptor was taken from a human donor with alopecia areata. CDR3 region: CASSGIWEGTDTQYF. Here the CDR3 DNA reads TGCGCCAGCAGCGGAATCTGGGAGGGCACAGATACGCAGTATTTT.